The present T cell receptor (beta chain) was sequenced within a study of blood T cells in healthy people across ages. This clonotype showed up just once. What it recognizes is unknown. Study results and caveats: PBMCs left unsorted prevented a conclusive naive versus antigen-experienced comparison. Older age coincided with a roughly linear decline in TCR beta diversity per million T cells. Whereas aged donors had fewer naive CD4+ cells, long-lived donors had more of them and higher diversity.

V shed 2 bases and J 4 bases; nucleotides not matched to a gene: 7. Germline V lookup: CDR1 DFQATT, CDR2 SNEGSKA (reference sequence). The CDR3 has 15 amino acids. A second PCR, run for roughly 6 to 11 cycles, used a sample-barcoded 5' primer plus a J-beta primer mix. TCRdb recomputed calls from the 5' RACE reads with MiXCR, one row per CDR3 protein. This sample yields 910,000 or so distinct CDR3 sequences, of which roughly 50% are seen a single time; 20% to 25% belongs to the top ten. The chain links TRBV20-1 to TRBJ2-5; 10 nucleotides agree with TRBD1. This clonotype originated in a woman aged 55-69 years in good health. Sequenced sample: blood. CDR3 amino acids: CSARKSWDRGETQYF. CDR3 DNA: TGCAGTGCTAGAAAGTCCTGGGACAGGGGAGAGACCCAGTACTTC.